The 27 T cell receptor beta chains below all came from one sample that was sequenced in a study of STAT5B mutations in CD4+ large granular lymphocyte leukemia. The repertoire was sequenced with immunoSEQ multiplex PCR; TCRdb's copy has only in-frame clones and lacks some. The sample carries 30,000 or so clones, over 60% recorded once. Sequencing was performed on CD4+ T cells from blood buffy coats. The receptors derive from a human donor in good health.

CDR3 nucleotides: TGTGCTAGTGGTTTGGTGGCAGGGGGCTCCCCTGGCTACACCTTC. Translation: CASGLVAGGSPGYTF. The chain couples TRBV12-5 to TRBJ1-2; 8 nucleotides match TRBD1. CDR1 LGHNT and CDR2 FRNRAP come from the germline V gene. J gave up 7 bases and V 0 bases, and 7 bases lay outside the gene matches. The CDR3 sequence is 15 residues long.

The chain links TRBV11-2 to TRBJ1-2, with 7 bases that match TRBD1. CDR3 length: 15 residues. Germline-derived CDR1 and CDR2 are SGHAT and FQNNGV. V lost 5 bases and J lost 5; bases outside the gene matches: 11. The CDR3: CASSGLSQGDYGYTF. The CDR3 nucleotides are TGTGCCAGCAGCGGACTCAGCCAGGGGGATTATGGCTACACCTTC.

This clone has only one observation. This chain connects TRBV5-5 to TRBJ1-1, with 7 bases identical to TRBD1. V was clipped by 4 bases and J by 8 bases; unmatched bases: 14. CDR3 length equals 15 residues. Germline V gives CDR1 SGHKS, CDR2 YYEKEE (reference sequence). This CDR3 is CASSVDRVPEREAFF. The CDR3 DNA sequence: TGTGCCAGCAGCGTCGACAGGGTTCCCGAAAGGGAAGCTTTCTTT. The full variable domain, completed using reference TRBV5-5 and TRBJ1-1, is DAGVTQSPTHLIKTRGQQVTLRCSPISGHKSVSWYQQVLGQGPQFIFQYYEKEERGRGNFPDRFSARQFPNYSSELNVNALLLGDSALYLCASSVDRVPEREAFFGQGTRLTVV.

V is TRBV10-3 and J is TRBJ2-7; 7 bases are shared with TRBD1. CDR1 and CDR2 (germline): ENHRY, SYGVKD. This CDR3 is 11 amino acids long. V shed 9 bases, J shed 6 bases, and the junction held 5 bases outside the gene matches. The CDR3 loop reads CAIRQGAEQYF. CDR3 nucleotide sequence: TGTGCCATACGACAGGGAGCCGAGCAGTACTTC.

The chain is built from TRBV6-6 and TRBJ1-5; D unresolved. Trimming took 6 bases from V and 0 from J, leaving 9 bases between them. The CDR3 covers 14 residues. Per germline, CDR1 MNHNY and CDR2 SVGAGI (reference sequence). This CDR3 is CASRPDNSNQPQHF. CDR3 bases: TGTGCCAGCAGGCCAGACAATAGCAATCAGCCCCAGCATTTT.

This clone was counted between two and nine times. This chain joins TRBV11-3 and TRBJ1-1; no reliable D call. Germline V gene data show CDR1 as SGHNT and CDR2 as YENEEA. V was trimmed by 5 bases and J by 5 bases, leaving 9 bases between them. The CDR3 consists of 12 residues. In nucleotides, the CDR3 is TGTGCCAGCAGCGGAGGAGATACTGAAGCTTTCTTT. Its protein is CASSGGDTEAFF.

For the CDR3, the DNA is TGTGCCATCAGTGGAGGACAGGGGCCTAACTATGGCTACACCTTC. It codes for CAISGGQGPNYGYTF. V is TRBV10-3 and J is TRBJ1-2; 9 positions agree with TRBD1. The CDR3 contains 15 residues. V shed 4 bases and J 0 bases; nucleotides not matched to a gene: 3. In germline, CDR1 is ENHRY, CDR2 SYGVKD.

The gene calls are TRBV30 and TRBJ2-7; unclear D gene. CDR3 length equals 14 residues. The germline V and J ends were trimmed by 0 bases and 0 bases, with 9 bases remaining between them. Germline-derived CDR1 and CDR2 are GTSNPN and SVGIG (reference sequence). The CDR3 spells CAWSVFGYSYEQYF. In DNA form, the CDR3 reads TGTGCCTGGAGTGTCTTCGGGTACTCCTACGAGCAGTACTTC.

This clone came up a few times. The chain employs TRBV6-1 and TRBJ1-2; the D gene is possibly TRBD1 (5 bases). Germline-derived CDR1 and CDR2 are MNHNS and SASEGT. The CDR3 covers 15 residues. V lost 0 bases and J lost 3, with 11 bases in between. In DNA, the CDR3 is TGTGCCAGCAGTGAAGCGCACCGGGGGTACTATGGCTACACCTTC. This encodes CASSEAHRGYYGYTF.

The V and J genes are TRBV27 and TRBJ1-1; 9 nucleotides agree with TRBD1. This CDR3 is 17 amino acids long. Germline values: CDR1 MNHEY, CDR2 SMNVEV (reference sequence). V gave up 1 base and J gave up 0 bases; unmatched junction bases: 6. Here the CDR3 DNA reads TGTGCCAGCAGTTTATTCATGGGACAGGGTTTGAACACTGAAGCTTTCTTT. Translating it yields CASSLFMGQGLNTEAFF.

The V and J genes are TRBV28 and TRBJ2-5, with 11 bases lining up with TRBD2. The J segment lost 4 bases and the V segment lost 5 bases, leaving 6 bases of the junction unmatched. Germline lookup yields CDR1 MDHEN and CDR2 SYDVKM. This CDR3 contains 15 residues. CDR3 nucleotide sequence: TGTGCCAGCAGTCAAATAGCGGGAGGGATAGAGACCCAGTACTTC. It yields the protein CASSQIAGGIETQYF.

The genes are TRBV5-1 and TRBJ2-1; 9 positions agree with TRBD2. Germline lookup yields CDR1 SGHRS and CDR2 YFSETQ. The J segment lost 4 bases and the V segment lost 0 bases, leaving 2 bases of the junction unmatched. The CDR3 is 15 residues long. The CDR3 DNA reads TGCGCCAGCAGCTTGGCGGGACTAGCATACAATGAGCAGTTCTTC. This sequence encodes CASSLAGLAYNEQFF.

This clone occurred once. The chain has TRBV6-5 and TRBJ2-1, with D possibly matching TRBD2 (7 bases). This CDR3 has 13 residues. Germline V lookup: CDR1 MNHEY, CDR2 SVGAGI. Between the trimmed V and J ends, which lost 4 bases and 9 bases, there was a span of 13 bases. The CDR3 DNA follows: TGTGCCAGCAGTTTGGGGGGGCGCTTTGAGCAGTTCTTC. Translating it yields CASSLGGRFEQFF.

The rearrangement uses TRBV7-9 and TRBJ2-3, with D tentatively TRBD1 (5 bases). The CDR3 totals 12 residues. V lost 5 bases to trimming and J lost 6 bases, with 9 bases between them. Per germline, CDR1 SEHNR and CDR2 FQNEAQ (reference sequence). The CDR3 DNA reads as TGTGCCAGCAGCCCTAAGGGGGATACGCAGTATTTT. This sequence encodes CASSPKGDTQYF.

The rearrangement joins TRBV9 to TRBJ2-5; D is unclear. This CDR3 contains 14 residues. CDR1 SGDLS and CDR2 YYNGEE come from the germline V gene. V dropped 3 bases and J dropped 1 base, with 10 bases sitting between them. DNA of the CDR3: TGTGCCAGCAGCGGTGACACCTTCCAAGAGACCCAGTACTTC. Translating gives CASSGDTFQETQYF.

This clone was found a few times. The J gene is TRBJ2-7, the V gene TRBV18, with D uncertain. This CDR3 has 12 amino acids. V dropped 2 bases and J dropped 0 bases, with 2 bases sitting between them. The V gene's germline CDR1 is KGHSH and CDR2 LQKENI. CDR3 sequence reads: CASSPSSYEQYF. The DNA for the CDR3 is TGTGCCAGCTCACCAAGCTCCTACGAGCAGTACTTC.

The table lists this clone with a few counts. J is TRBJ2-1 and V is TRBV30, with 13 nucleotides matching TRBD2. The CDR3 covers 14 residues. Trimming at V came to 4 bases and at J to 9 bases, leaving 6 bases not matched to a gene. Germline assignment: CDR1 GTSNPN and CDR2 SVGIG (reference sequence). The CDR3 region has the DNA TGTGCCTGGATAGGACTAGCGGGAGTCGGTGAGCAGTTCTTC. Its translation is CAWIGLAGVGEQFF.

This chain links TRBV7-2 with TRBJ1-2; no reliable D call. This CDR3 has 13 residues. V was clipped by 2 bases and J by 4 bases, with 8 bases between them. Per germline, CDR1 SGHTA and CDR2 FQGNSA. This CDR3 reads CASSLSGSYGYTF. DNA of the CDR3: TGTGCCAGCAGCTTATCGGGGTCCTATGGCTACACCTTC.

CDR3 protein: CASSQDLFLEQYF. The CDR3 nucleotides are TGCGCCAGCAGCCAAGATCTATTTTTGGAGCAGTACTTC. The chain joins TRBV4-3 to TRBJ2-7, with unresolved D. Germline loops: CDR1 LGHNA, CDR2 YSLEER. This CDR3 is 13 amino acids long. V was trimmed by 0 bases and J by 7 bases, leaving 10 bases between them.

The rearrangement links TRBV19 to TRBJ2-2; TRBD2 aligns across 10 bases. V was clipped by 5 bases and J by 6 bases; unmatched bases: 9. Germline assignment: CDR1 LNHDA and CDR2 SQIVND (reference sequence). The CDR3 totals 16 residues. CDR3 DNA: TGTGCCAGTAGTTCGCTAGCGGGAGAGAGGTCCGGGGAGCTGTTTTTT. Translated: CASSSLAGERSGELFF.

The rearrangement joins TRBV7-9 to TRBJ2-5; D uncertain. Trimming stripped 0 bases from V and 3 bases from J, with 8 bases between. CDR1 and CDR2 (germline): SEHNR, FQNEAQ (reference sequence). This CDR3 is built from 14 residues. The CDR3: CASSLALTKETQYF. The CDR3 DNA reads TGTGCCAGCAGCTTAGCCTTAACTAAAGAGACCCAGTACTTC. Full variable domain (outside the CDR3, taken from reference TRBV7-9 and TRBJ2-5): DTGVSQNPRHKITKRGQNVTFRCDPISEHNRLYWYRQTLGQGPEFLTYFQNEAQLEKSRLLSDRFSAERPKGSFSTLEIQRTEQGDSAMYLCASSLALTKETQYFGPGTRLLVL.

This clone was counted only a few times. The chain uses TRBV7-2 and TRBJ1-1; the D gene is possibly TRBD1 (5 bases). Trimming stripped 5 bases from V and 3 bases from J, with 10 bases between. The germline V gene encodes CDR1 SGHTA and CDR2 FQGNSA. The CDR3 covers 13 residues. CDR3 loop: CASSHRWDTEAFF. As DNA, the CDR3 is TGTGCCAGCAGCCACAGGTGGGACACTGAAGCTTTCTTT.

This chain links TRBV6-5 with TRBJ2-3; D gene uncertain. The V gene's germline CDR1 is MNHEY and CDR2 SVGAGI. The CDR3 extends over 15 amino acids. V gave up 6 bases and J gave up 2 bases, with 15 bases separating them. CDR3 in DNA: TGTGCCAGCAGCCTAGGACGCAGCCACACAGATACGCAGTATTTT. The encoded protein is CASSLGRSHTDTQYF.

J is TRBJ2-3 and V is TRBV27; no clear D gene. The V end lost 4 bases, the J end lost 4 bases, and 18 bases lay between the germline ends. The germline V gene has CDR1 MNHEY and CDR2 SMNVEV (reference sequence). The CDR3 runs to 16 residues. Here the CDR3 reads CASSSPRTKPADTQYF. The DNA for the CDR3 is TGTGCCAGCAGTTCCCCTAGGACGAAGCCGGCAGATACGCAGTATTTT.

The V gene is TRBV30, the J gene TRBJ2-4; perhaps TRBD1 as D (6 bases). CDR1 and CDR2 from the germline V gene are GTSNPN and SVGIG (reference sequence). Trimming took off 3 bases at V and 8 bases at J, with 14 bases between the two ends. This CDR3 contains 13 residues. DNA for the CDR3: TGTGCCTGGAGGCTGACAGGTGTGGACATTCAGTACTTC. It encodes CAWRLTGVDIQYF.

The chain carries TRBV15 and TRBJ2-1, with D tentatively TRBD2 (5 bases). The V end lost 1 base, the J end lost 1 base, and 8 bases lay between the germline ends. The CDR3 spans 15 residues. Germline V gene lookup returns CDR1 LNHNV and CDR2 YYDKDF (reference sequence). The DNA of the CDR3 is TGTGCCACCAGCAGAGCCGGGGAGTCCTACAATGAGCAGTTCTTC. The encoded protein is CATSRAGESYNEQFF.

The chain is built from TRBV4-1 and TRBJ1-4; no definite D call. V gave up 4 bases and J gave up 0 bases, with 6 bases separating them. Germline V gene data show CDR1 as MGHRA and CDR2 as YSYEKL. This CDR3 spans 14 amino acids. The CDR3 sequence is CASSRLTTNEKLFF. The CDR3 nucleotides are TGCGCCAGCAGCCGCCTAACAACTAATGAAAAACTGTTTTTT.